A single sample is the source of the 15 T cell receptor beta chains below, sequenced in a study of blood T cell repertoires in COVID-19. TCRdb's copy holds only in-frame clones and misses some; the assay was immunoSEQ multiplex PCR. The sample includes 150,000 to 200,000 clones, just under 90% of them seen just once. The sequencing input was peripheral blood. The receptors come from a woman aged 70-85 years with COVID-19, enrolled during active disease.

This chain connects TRBV19 to TRBJ1-1; D is possibly TRBD1 (6 bases). The V end was cut by 5 bases, the J end by 5 bases, with 18 bases between. The CDR3 extends over 15 amino acids. Germline-derived CDR1 and CDR2 are LNHDA and SQIVND (reference sequence). The CDR3 DNA is TGTGCCAGTAGTTCGGTTTCAGGGGCTTTGACTGAAGCTTTCTTT. It specifies CASSSVSGALTEAFF.

The J gene is TRBJ2-7, the V gene TRBV2; 7 bases map to TRBD2. The CDR3 has 14 residues. The germline V gene has CDR1 SNHLY and CDR2 FYNNEI. The ends lost 8 bases at V and 1 base at J; junction bases unmatched: 8. In DNA form, the CDR3 reads TGTGCCAGCGCCCCTAGCGGCGCGTCCTACGAGCAGTACTTC. Translation: CASAPSGASYEQYF.

The chain uses TRBV4-3 and TRBJ2-5; 10 positions agree with TRBD1. This CDR3 has 16 residues. Germline assignment: CDR1 LGHNA and CDR2 YSLEER. V shed 0 bases and J 5 bases; nucleotides not matched to a gene: 6. The CDR3: CASSQDRTGGAETQYF. The CDR3 region has the DNA TGCGCCAGCAGCCAAGATAGGACAGGGGGAGCGGAGACCCAGTACTTC.

The chain combines TRBV28 with TRBJ1-1; no clear D. The germline V gene encodes CDR1 MDHEN and CDR2 SYDVKM. V shed 3 bases and J shed 7 bases, with 9 bases lying between them. This CDR3 spans 12 amino acids. The CDR3 loop is CASSFGRGEAFF. In DNA, the CDR3 is TGTGCCAGCAGTTTTGGGAGAGGTGAAGCTTTCTTT. Full variable domain (missing parts from reference TRBV28 and TRBJ1-1): DVKVTQSSRYLVKRTGEKVFLECVQDMDHENMFWYRQDPGLGLRLIYFSYDVKMKEKGDIPEGYSVSREKKERFSLILESASTNQTSMYLCASSFGRGEAFFGQGTRLTVV.

CDR3 coding DNA: TGTGCCAGTAGTATTCTGTTCGGGGGGGGCGACGGCTACACCTTC. It codes for CASSILFGGGDGYTF. This chain links TRBV19 with TRBJ1-2, with D possibly matching TRBD1 (6 bases). V dropped 3 bases and J dropped 8 bases, with 19 bases sitting between them. Germline V gene data show CDR1 as LNHDA and CDR2 as SQIVND (reference sequence). This CDR3 contains 15 residues.

The chain uses TRBV6-2 or TRBV6-3 and TRBJ1-2; 11 bases align to TRBD1. CDR3 length equals 14 residues. The V gene end was trimmed by 6 bases and the J gene end by 2 bases; junction bases not matched to a gene: 2. CDR1 is MNHEY and CDR2 is SVGEGT in the germline V gene. The CDR3: CASSRDRGNYGYTF. The DNA of the CDR3 is TGTGCCAGCAGCCGGGACAGGGGGAACTATGGCTACACCTTC.

This chain uses TRBV29-1 with TRBJ2-3; 11 bases agree with TRBD2. The CDR3 spans 17 residues. V shed 4 bases and J 2 bases; nucleotides not matched to a gene: 11. Germline loops: CDR1 SQVTM, CDR2 ANQGSEA. The CDR3 sequence: CSVGETGTSGDTDTQYF. The CDR3 nucleotides read TGCAGCGTTGGAGAGACCGGGACTAGCGGAGACACAGATACGCAGTATTTT.

The chain couples TRBV29-1 to TRBJ2-5; D not resolved. Germline-derived CDR1 and CDR2 are SQVTM and ANQGSEA. V was clipped by 4 bases and J by 6 bases, with 9 bases between them. There are 11 residues in the CDR3. The CDR3 nucleotides are TGCAGCGTTGGTGATAGCCAGACCCAGTACTTC. Translating it yields CSVGDSQTQYF. Full variable domain (rest looked up from reference TRBV29-1 and TRBJ2-5): SAVISQKPSRDICQRGTSLTIQCQVDSQVTMMFWYRQQPGQSLTLIATANQGSEATYESGFVIDKFPISRPNLTFSTLTVSNMSPEDSSIYLCSVGDSQTQYFGPGTRLLVL.

This clone turned up a few times. The CDR3 nucleotides are TGTGCCAGCAGCTTAGGGTCTAGCGACACCGGGGAGCTGTTTTTT. Translation gives CASSLGSSDTGELFF. The chain joins TRBV11-3 to TRBJ2-2; TRBD2 might be the D (6 bases). The germline V gene encodes CDR1 SGHNT and CDR2 YENEEA. V shed 1 base and J shed 3 bases, with 9 bases lying between them. The CDR3 loop spans 15 amino acids.

This clone was counted between two and nine times. The chain carries TRBV28 and TRBJ1-3; D is perhaps TRBD1 (5 bases). Trimming removed 6 bases at V and 4 bases at J, with 13 bases between. CDR1 and CDR2 (germline): MDHEN, SYDVKM. This CDR3 contains 14 residues. CDR3 protein: CASSIGHGGNTIYF. The CDR3 bases are TGTGCCAGCAGCATCGGACACGGCGGAAACACCATATATTTT.

This clone was detected a few times. The rearrangement joins TRBV19 to TRBJ2-1; D perhaps matches TRBD2 (5 bases). The CDR3 totals 13 residues. From germline, CDR1 is LNHDA and CDR2 SQIVND (reference sequence). Trimming removed 1 base from V and 9 bases from J, with 10 bases in between. The chain's CDR3 is CASSIGTSLEQFF. The CDR3 bases are TGTGCCAGTAGTATAGGTACTAGTCTTGAGCAGTTCTTC.

The V gene is TRBV20-1, the J gene TRBJ2-7; tentatively, D is TRBD2 (5 bases). The germline CDR1 and CDR2 sequences are DFQATT and SNEGSKA (reference sequence). This CDR3 comprises 11 residues. Trimming stripped 4 bases from V and 4 bases from J, with 8 bases between. In DNA, the CDR3 is TGCAGTGCTATCCGGGGTTACGAGCAGTACTTC. It yields the protein CSAIRGYEQYF.

The rearrangement links TRBV9 to TRBJ1-6; 7 positions agree with TRBD1. The ends lost 2 bases at V and 9 bases at J; junction bases unmatched: 11. From germline, CDR1 is SGDLS and CDR2 YYNGEE. The CDR3 extends over 16 amino acids. CDR3 in amino acids: CASSVDPGQSISPLHF. The CDR3, as DNA: TGTGCCAGCAGCGTCGACCCGGGACAGTCTATTTCACCCCTCCACTTT.

The J gene is TRBJ2-7, the V gene TRBV3-1 (or the pseudogene TRBV3-2); maybe TRBD1 (6 bases). CDR3 length: 15 residues. The V gene lost 6 bases and the J gene lost 5 bases, with 20 bases spanning the gap. Looked up from germline, CDR1 is LGHDT and CDR2 is YNNKEL (reference sequence). The CDR3 coding sequence is TGTGCCAGCAGTGTGAATCTACAGGGTAACAACGAGCAGTACTTC. Its protein product is CASSVNLQGNNEQYF.

The chain combines TRBV11-3 with TRBJ2-1; 9 bases line up with TRBD2. CDR3 length: 14 amino acids. Germline CDR1 and CDR2: SGHNT and YENEEA. Unmatched junction bases numbered 4, after V lost 2 bases and J lost 8 bases. CDR3 region: CASSLMREGYEQFF. The CDR3 DNA is TGTGCCAGCAGCTTAATGCGGGAGGGCTATGAGCAGTTCTTC.